Listed below are T cell receptor beta chains from one sample, sequenced in a study of OX40 agonist ivuxolimab in advanced cancers. Profiled with immunoSEQ multiplex PCR; TCRdb holds only in-frame clones, not every one. The sample holds about 50,000 clones; about 81% are singletons and the top ten take about 7.7%. The material was CD4+ or CD8+ T cells sorted from blood, obtained in a trial of the OX40 agonist ivuxolimab. All receptors come from an adult with an advanced solid tumor such as melanoma, head and neck, liver or kidney cancer. The CDR3 runs from the conserved cysteine through the conserved F or W. A D gene is named only where the DNA matches it firmly.

d_call j_call v_call cdr3_aa
TRBD1 TRBJ2-7 TRBV10-1 CASSRTGGRYEQYF
- TRBJ1-5 TRBV2 CASFRDINQPQHF
TRBD1 TRBJ2-3 TRBV5-1 CASSLAGGADTQYF
- TRBJ1-3 TRBV6-4 CASTDPSFGNTIYF
TRBD1 TRBJ2-5 TRBV13 CASSLEGRGRVETQYF
- TRBJ1-4 TRBV11-2 CASSQWTDEKLFF
TRBD1 TRBJ2-7 TRBV2 CASRERGQGAITYEQYF
TRBD1 TRBJ1-1 TRBV10-3 CAISAQGAKNTEAFF
- TRBJ2-7 TRBV18 CASSPLPGVSSYEQYF
TRBD2 TRBJ2-7 TRBV11-2 CASSLLGGSGIYEQYF
- TRBJ1-6 TRBV5-6 CASSLSGGLYNSPLHF
TRBD1 TRBJ2-7 TRBV7-9 CASSLRSRGPYEQYF
- TRBJ1-2 TRBV5-6 CASSYFRNRAYGYTF
TRBD1 TRBJ2-5 TRBV11-1 CASSTMGQTQETQYF
- TRBJ1-2 TRBV4-2 CASSQDQRGGANYGYTF
TRBD1 TRBJ1-5 TRBV2 CASRGQGLLNSNQPQHF
TRBD2 TRBJ2-7 TRBV4-3 CASSQDLLAGSYEQYF
TRBD1 TRBJ1-5 TRBV2 CASSSQGPRSNQPQHF
TRBD1 TRBJ2-7 TRBV29-1 CSVEGGQGKNEQYF
TRBD2 TRBJ2-5 TRBV19 CASRTIGLDQETQYF
- TRBJ2-5 TRBV29-1 CSVEDLGRFGETQYF
- TRBJ2-1 TRBV2 CASVGQVGYNEQFF
TRBD2 TRBJ2-2 TRBV9 CASSVRLAGGTGELFF
- TRBJ1-1 TRBV5-5 CASSPGVVGTEAFF
- TRBJ1-6 TRBV7-2 CASSPTGGTNSPLHF
- TRBJ2-2 TRBV7-2 CASSLQGTGELFF
- TRBJ1-5 TRBV19 CASSLWTAEGQPQHF
- TRBJ2-3 TRBV5-1 CASSVLFDTQYF
- TRBJ2-1 TRBV11-2 CASSLFGSYNEQFF
TRBD1 TRBJ1-2 TRBV6-1 CASSPGQNYGYTF
TRBD2 TRBJ2-1 TRBV7-2 CASIGGTSGYNEQFF
- TRBJ2-5 TRBV6-5 CAIYDSSQETQYF
TRBD1 TRBJ1-1 TRBV5-6 CASRALTGAGNTEAFF
TRBD1 TRBJ2-1 TRBV5-8 CASSFYRGRSYNEQFF
- TRBJ2-5 TRBV5-5 CASSLAITHGETQYF
- TRBJ1-1 TRBV29-1 CSFRTARDTEAFF
TRBD1 TRBJ1-5 TRBV6-5 CASSYDSGGNQPQHF
TRBD2 TRBJ2-1 TRBV10-3 CAISAETSGSDEQFF
TRBD1 TRBJ2-1 TRBV14 CASEPRTGYYNEQFF
- TRBJ2-7 TRBV11-3 CASSLTSYEQYF
- TRBJ1-1 TRBV20-1 CSARGTGRPFF
TRBD1 TRBJ2-7 TRBV4-2 CASSPDRDYEQYF
- TRBJ1-5 TRBV2 CASSGIGASNQPQHF
TRBD2 TRBJ2-3 TRBV2 CASRPGLAVNTDTQYF
TRBD1 TRBJ2-5 TRBV19 CASSIGGQGRETQYF
- TRBJ1-1 TRBV11-3 CASSPPRALDTEAFF
- TRBJ1-1 TRBV6-4 CASSDALNTEAFF
- TRBJ2-7 TRBV7-2 CASSQVGIYEQYF
- TRBJ2-7 TRBV29-1 CSVRRVDYEQYF
TRBD1 TRBJ1-1 TRBV19 CASSTYRTGNTEAFF
- TRBJ2-6 TRBV19 CASGDGRSGANVLTF
- TRBJ2-1 TRBV6-5 CASRDDMGEQFF
- TRBJ2-7 TRBV23-1 CASTPSGPEQYF
- TRBJ2-3 TRBV6-5 CASRTPSGSTDTQYF
TRBD2 TRBJ2-3 TRBV4-1 CASSLGTSGRASDTQYF
TRBD1 TRBJ2-7 TRBV2 CASRLGQGAFYEQYF
- TRBJ2-3 TRBV11-1 CASRDPGDTQYF
- TRBJ1-5 TRBV25-1 CASSGTHSNQPQHF